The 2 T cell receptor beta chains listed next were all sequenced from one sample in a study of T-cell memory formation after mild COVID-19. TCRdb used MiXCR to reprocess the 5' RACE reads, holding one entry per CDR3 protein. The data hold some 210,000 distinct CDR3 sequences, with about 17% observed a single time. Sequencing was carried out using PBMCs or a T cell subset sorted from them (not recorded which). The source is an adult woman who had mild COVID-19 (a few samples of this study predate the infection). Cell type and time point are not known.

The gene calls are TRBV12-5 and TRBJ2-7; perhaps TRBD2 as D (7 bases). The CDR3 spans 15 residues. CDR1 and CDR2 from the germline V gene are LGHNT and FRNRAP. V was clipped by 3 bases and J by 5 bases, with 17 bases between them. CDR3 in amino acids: CASGLGGGAGDEQYF. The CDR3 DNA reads TGTGCTAGTGGTTTAGGTGGGGGGGCCGGGGACGAGCAGTACTTC.

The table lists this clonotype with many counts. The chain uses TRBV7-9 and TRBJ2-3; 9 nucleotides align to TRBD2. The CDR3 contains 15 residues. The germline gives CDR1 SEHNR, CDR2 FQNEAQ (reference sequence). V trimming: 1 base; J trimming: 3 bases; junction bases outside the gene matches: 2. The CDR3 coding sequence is TGTGCCAGCAGCTTAGTTAGCGGGAGAACAGATACGCAGTATTTT. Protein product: CASSLVSGRTDTQYF.